Below are 15 T cell receptor beta chains sequenced from a single sample in a study of blood T cell repertoires in COVID-19. Libraries were prepared by immunoSEQ multiplex PCR; TCRdb keeps only in-frame clonotypes and omits some of them. The sample holds 130,000 to 150,000 clones, around 85% seen once. Sequencing was done on a sample of peripheral blood. Source of these receptors: a woman between 40 and 55 years old with active or convalescent COVID-19.

The chain links TRBV2 to TRBJ2-1; 8 bases are shared with TRBD2. The CDR3 loop spans 19 amino acids. Germline assignment: CDR1 SNHLY and CDR2 FYNNEI. V was clipped by 6 bases and J by 0 bases; unmatched bases: 16. CDR3 sequence (DNA): TGTGCCAGCAGCGTGCTCCGGGAGGGGAGGGAAAGCTCCTACAATGAGCAGTTCTTC. Protein: CASSVLREGRESSYNEQFF.

The J gene is TRBJ2-2, the V gene TRBV7-8; a possible D gene is TRBD2 (5 bases). Germline V lookup: CDR1 SGHVS, CDR2 FQNEAQ. The CDR3 runs to 16 residues. V lost 0 bases, J lost 3 bases, and 11 bases lay in between. The CDR3 nucleotides read TGTGCCAGCAGCTTAGCGCCGTCAGCGGACACCGGGGAGCTGTTTTTT. Its translation: CASSLAPSADTGELFF.

The V call is TRBV5-4, the J call TRBJ1-2; D not resolved. The germline gives CDR1 SGHNT, CDR2 YYREEE (reference sequence). This CDR3 is built from 15 residues. The V gene lost 0 bases and the J gene lost 5 bases, with 14 bases spanning the gap. The CDR3 DNA follows: TGTGCCAGCAGCTTGGAATCTAGCGCGACATATGGCTACACCTTC. It translates to CASSLESSATYGYTF.

The chain joins TRBV29-1 to TRBJ1-2; a weak D match, TRBD1 (6 bases). The V gene's germline CDR1 is SQVTM and CDR2 ANQGSEA. The V end was cut by 3 bases, the J end by 7 bases, with 12 bases between. This CDR3 has 12 residues. CDR3 region: CSVEPQGVGYTF. As DNA, the CDR3 is TGCAGCGTTGAGCCACAGGGAGTTGGCTACACCTTC.

As for this clone: Other DNA sequences of this sample code for an identical CDR3. The chain has TRBV3-1 (or the pseudogene TRBV3-2) and TRBJ2-1, with D perhaps TRBD2 (5 bases). V was clipped by 3 bases and J by 2 bases, with 11 bases between them. The CDR3 has 15 residues. Germline CDR1 and CDR2: LGHDT and YNNKEL (reference sequence). The CDR3 DNA reads as TGTGCCAGCAGCCATTCGGGCGGGCCCTACAATGAGCAGTTCTTC. This gives the protein CASSHSGGPYNEQFF.

This chain links TRBV10-3 with TRBJ1-3; D call uncertain. This CDR3 is 14 amino acids long. Germline values: CDR1 ENHRY, CDR2 SYGVKD. Trimming stripped 10 bases from V and 4 bases from J, with 17 bases between. The CDR3 protein is CATEGLNTGNTIYF. In DNA, the CDR3 is TGTGCCACCGAGGGATTGAATACCGGAAACACCATATATTTT.

The chain joins TRBV5-6 to TRBJ2-3, with D possibly being TRBD2 (6 bases). CDR1 is SGHDT and CDR2 is YYEEEE in the germline V gene. V was trimmed by 0 bases and J by 5 bases, leaving 13 bases between them. This CDR3 contains 15 residues. CDR3 nucleotide sequence: TGTGCCAGCAGCTTGGGCGGGGCCGGAGGAGATACGCAGTATTTT. This sequence encodes CASSLGGAGGDTQYF.

The chain is built from TRBV5-1 and TRBJ1-4; 8 nucleotides line up with TRBD1. The CDR3 is 16 amino acids. V was pared by 1 base and J by 6 bases, with 8 bases of the junction left unmatched. The germline CDR1 and CDR2 sequences are SGHRS and YFSETQ. For the CDR3, the DNA is TGCGCCAGCAGCTTGCCCTGGACAGGGACTCATGAAAAACTGTTTTTT. Its protein is CASSLPWTGTHEKLFF.

V and J are TRBV7-9 and TRBJ2-2; D may be TRBD1 (5 bases). The ends were cut back, 1 base at V and 4 bases at J, with 10 bases in the middle. The germline V gene encodes CDR1 SEHNR and CDR2 FQNEAQ (reference sequence). This CDR3 comprises 15 residues. CDR3 bases: TGTGCCAGCAGCTTAGAGGGGCAGGTCACCGGGGAGCTGTTTTTT. This gives the protein CASSLEGQVTGELFF.

CDR3 nucleotide sequence: TGTGCCAGCAGCTCCCCCTACGAGCCCCCCACAGATACGCAGTATTTT. This encodes CASSSPYEPPTDTQYF. The V gene is TRBV7-2, the J gene TRBJ2-3; D call uncertain. In germline, CDR1 is SGHTA, CDR2 FQGNSA. Trimming pared 4 bases from V and 2 bases from J, leaving 16 bases between. The CDR3 is 16 amino acids.

The chain is built from TRBV7-6 and TRBJ1-6; no firm D call. The CDR3 is made up of 16 amino acids. CDR1 is SGHVS, CDR2 FNYEAQ, per germline. Trimming left V 5 bases short and J 6 bases short, with 17 bases between. The CDR3 sequence is CASSLETPSINSPLHF. CDR3 nucleotides: TGTGCCAGCAGCCTAGAGACACCATCAATTAATTCACCCCTCCACTTT.

This rearrangement joins TRBV7-2 to TRBJ1-2, with 10 bases fitting TRBD1. The V segment lost 1 base and the J segment 5 bases; nucleotides outside the gene matches: 4. This CDR3 contains 15 residues. Germline V lookup: CDR1 SGHTA, CDR2 FQGNSA. CDR3 protein: CASSLGTGGWYGYTF. Here the CDR3 DNA reads TGTGCCAGCAGCTTAGGGACAGGGGGATGGTATGGCTACACCTTC.

The V call is TRBV5-1, the J call TRBJ2-4; 9 bases are shared with TRBD2. V was pared by 3 bases and J by 4 bases, with 8 bases of the junction left unmatched. The CDR3 spans 16 residues. From germline, CDR1 is SGHRS and CDR2 YFSETQ. DNA for the CDR3: TGCGCCAGCAGCTGGCGGGGGGGCGCGATGAAAAACATTCAGTACTTC. Translation: CASSWRGGAMKNIQYF.

The V and J genes are TRBV6-2 or TRBV6-3 and TRBJ1-2, with 9 bases lining up with TRBD1. This CDR3 has 15 amino acids. CDR1 MNHEY and CDR2 SVGEGT come from the germline V gene. The junction had 5 bases not matched to a gene; V was cut back by 6 bases and J by 0 bases. CDR3 DNA: TGTGCCAGCAGCCGACGGGACAGGGCTAACTATGGCTACACCTTC. Amino acid sequence: CASSRRDRANYGYTF.

V gene TRBV29-1 combines with J gene TRBJ1-2; unclear D gene. V was clipped by 3 bases and J by 0 bases, with 8 bases between them. Germline V gene sequence: CDR1 SQVTM, CDR2 ANQGSEA. The CDR3 runs to 13 residues. CDR3 bases: TGCAGCGTTGACAGGCTATCTAACTATGGCTACACCTTC. Amino acids: CSVDRLSNYGYTF.